This T cell receptor beta chain came from a study of T cell responses to AZD1222 COVID-19 vaccine. Measured with immunoSEQ multiplex PCR; TCRdb has only the in-frame clones, and not every one. The sample has more than 100,000 clones, approximately 86% seen once. This clone occurred once. V lost 9 bases, J lost 5 bases, and 16 bases lay in between. CDR3 length: 13 amino acids. Germline assignment: CDR1 MNHEY and CDR2 SVGAGI. This clonotype was obtained from an adult in good health. Here the sequenced sample was peripheral blood, taken on day 0 of AZD1222 vaccination. The chain combines TRBV6-5 with TRBJ1-2; D gene uncertain. CDR3 nucleotide sequence: TGTGCCAGTAGGGTTCAAGGTTCTTATGGCTACACCTTC. Protein product: CASRVQGSYGYTF.